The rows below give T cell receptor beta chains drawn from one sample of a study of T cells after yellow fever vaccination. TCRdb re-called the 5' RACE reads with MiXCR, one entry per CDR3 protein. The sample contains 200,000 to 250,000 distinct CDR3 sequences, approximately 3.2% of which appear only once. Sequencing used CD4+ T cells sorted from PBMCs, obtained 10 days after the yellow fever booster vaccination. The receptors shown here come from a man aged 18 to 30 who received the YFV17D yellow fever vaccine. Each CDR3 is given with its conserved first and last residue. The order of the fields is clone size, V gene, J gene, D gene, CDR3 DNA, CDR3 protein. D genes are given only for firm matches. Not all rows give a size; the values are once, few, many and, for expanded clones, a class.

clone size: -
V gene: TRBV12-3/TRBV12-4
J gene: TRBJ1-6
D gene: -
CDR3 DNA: TGTGCCAGCACCAACCCGGGAAGTCGGAGCTCACCCCTCCACTTT
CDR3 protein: CASTNPGSRSSPLHF

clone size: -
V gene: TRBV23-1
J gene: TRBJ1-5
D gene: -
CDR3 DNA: TGCGCCAGCAGTCAATTTTCGGACACCACTTATAGCAATCAGCCCCAGCATTTT
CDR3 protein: CASSQFSDTTYSNQPQHF

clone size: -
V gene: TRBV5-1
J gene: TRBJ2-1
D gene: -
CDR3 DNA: TGCGCCAGCAGCCCGGACTCGACAAATTACAATGAGCAGTTCTTC
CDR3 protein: CASSPDSTNYNEQFF

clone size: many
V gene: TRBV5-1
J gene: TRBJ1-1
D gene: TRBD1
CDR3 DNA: TGCGCCAGCTACAGGGGGTCGAACACTGAAGCTTTCTTT
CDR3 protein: CASYRGSNTEAFF

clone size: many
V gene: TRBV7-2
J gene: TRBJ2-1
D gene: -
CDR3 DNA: TGTGCCAGCAGCGGTGGGACGTCCAGGGATGAGCAGTTCTTC
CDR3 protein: CASSGGTSRDEQFF

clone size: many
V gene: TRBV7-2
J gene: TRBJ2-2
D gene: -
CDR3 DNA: TGTGCCAGCAGCTTAGCGCCTGTGGGGGGGCCCACCGGGGAGCTGTTTTTT
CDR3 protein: CASSLAPVGGPTGELFF

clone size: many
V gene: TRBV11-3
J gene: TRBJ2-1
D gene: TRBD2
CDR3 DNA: TGTGCCAGCAGCATCGGGACTAGCGGGGGGGCCAATGAGCAGTTCTTC
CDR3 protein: CASSIGTSGGANEQFF

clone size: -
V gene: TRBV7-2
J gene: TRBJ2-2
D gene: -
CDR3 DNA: TGTGCCAGCAGCTTAACCCAACGCGGGGAGCTGTTTTTT
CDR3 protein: CASSLTQRGELFF

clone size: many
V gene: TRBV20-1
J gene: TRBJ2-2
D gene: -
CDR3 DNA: TGCAGTGCTAGCTACGGGGCGAACACCGGGGAGCTGTTTTTT
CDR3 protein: CSASYGANTGELFF

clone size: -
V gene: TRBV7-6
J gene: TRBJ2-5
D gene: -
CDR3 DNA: TGTGCCAGCAGCTTAAGTGGGATGAAGACCCAGTACTTC
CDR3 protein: CASSLSGMKTQYF

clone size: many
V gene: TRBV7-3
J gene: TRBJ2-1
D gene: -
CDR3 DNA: TGTGCCAGCAGCAAAGATCGGGACAATGAGCAGTTCTTC
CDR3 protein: CASSKDRDNEQFF

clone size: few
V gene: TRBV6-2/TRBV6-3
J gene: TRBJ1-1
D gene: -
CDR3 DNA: TGTGCCAGCAGACACCCCCTCCAGGCTTCCTTGCCCGCTTTCTTT
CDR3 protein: CASRHPLQASLPAFF

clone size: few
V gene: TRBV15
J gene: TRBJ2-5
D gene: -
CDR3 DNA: TGTGCCACCAGCTCAGTACCGGGACCCCGGCAAGAGACCCAGTACTTC
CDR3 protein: CATSSVPGPRQETQYF

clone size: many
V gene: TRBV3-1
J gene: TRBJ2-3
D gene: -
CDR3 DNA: TGTGCCAGCACCTTAGGCGATACGCAGTATTTT
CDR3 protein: CASTLGDTQYF

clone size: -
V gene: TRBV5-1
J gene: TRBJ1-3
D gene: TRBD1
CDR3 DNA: TGCGCCAGCAGCGCGGGACAGGGAAGGTTGCCTGGAAACACCATATATTTT
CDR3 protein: CASSAGQGRLPGNTIYF

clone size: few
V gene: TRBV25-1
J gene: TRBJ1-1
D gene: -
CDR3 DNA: TGTGCCAGCAGTTCCCCTGACAGGAGGGGTGAAGCTTTCTTT
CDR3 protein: CASSSPDRRGEAFF

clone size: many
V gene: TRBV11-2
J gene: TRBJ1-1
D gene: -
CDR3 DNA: TGTGCCGTTCACAGAAGCATGAACACTGAAGCTTTCTTT
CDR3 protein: CAVHRSMNTEAFF

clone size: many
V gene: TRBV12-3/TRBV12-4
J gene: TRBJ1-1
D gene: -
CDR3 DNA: TGTGCCAGCATCCTCGCCGAGGGTTTGGGCGAAGCTTTCTTT
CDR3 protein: CASILAEGLGEAFF

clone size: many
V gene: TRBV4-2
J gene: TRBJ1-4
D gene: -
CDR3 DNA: TGTGCCAGCAGCCGTCCGGGACGGGATAATGAAAAACTGTTTTTT
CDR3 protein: CASSRPGRDNEKLFF

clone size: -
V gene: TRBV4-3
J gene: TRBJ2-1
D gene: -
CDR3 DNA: TGCGCCAGCAGCCAAGAAAACCAGAATGAGCAGTTCTTC
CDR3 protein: CASSQENQNEQFF

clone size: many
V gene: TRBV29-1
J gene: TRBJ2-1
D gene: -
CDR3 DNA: TGCAGCGTTGAAGAGCAGGGTGGTGAGCAGTTCTTC
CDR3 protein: CSVEEQGGEQFF

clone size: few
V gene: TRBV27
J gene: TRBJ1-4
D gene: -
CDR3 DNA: TGTGCCAGCAGCTCTCTAGGGGGGACTAATGAAAAACTGTTTTTT
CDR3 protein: CASSSLGGTNEKLFF

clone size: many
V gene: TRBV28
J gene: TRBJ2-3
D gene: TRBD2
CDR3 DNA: TGTGCCAGCAGTTTAGCGGCGGGGGGGTATACGCAGTATTTT
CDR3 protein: CASSLAAGGYTQYF

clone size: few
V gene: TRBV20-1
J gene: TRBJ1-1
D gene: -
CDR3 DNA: TGCAGTGCTAGTCGGTCGGCCATGAACACTGAAGCTTTCTTT
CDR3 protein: CSASRSAMNTEAFF

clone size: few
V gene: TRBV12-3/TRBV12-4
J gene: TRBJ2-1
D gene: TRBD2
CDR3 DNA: TGTGCCAGCAGTGCCCCGCTAGCGGGGGGGCCTAGGGAGCAGTTCTTC
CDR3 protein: CASSAPLAGGPREQFF

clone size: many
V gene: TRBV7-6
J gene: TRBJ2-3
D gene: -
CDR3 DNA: TGTGCCAGCAGCTTAGACGCGACGGCAGATACGCAGTATTTT
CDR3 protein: CASSLDATADTQYF

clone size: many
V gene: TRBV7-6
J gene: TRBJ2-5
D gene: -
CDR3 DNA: TGTGCCAGCAGCTTAGTCAGATCAAAAGAGACCCAGTACTTC
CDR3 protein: CASSLVRSKETQYF

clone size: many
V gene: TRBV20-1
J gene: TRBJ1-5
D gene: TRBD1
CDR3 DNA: TGCAGTGCTAGAAGACAGGGTGGGGGGCAGCCCCAGCATTTT
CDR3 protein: CSARRQGGGQPQHF

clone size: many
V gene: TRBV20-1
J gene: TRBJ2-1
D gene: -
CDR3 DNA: TGCAGTGCTAGAGATCCAGGCCTTCGGGTTACCAATGAGCAGTTCTTC
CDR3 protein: CSARDPGLRVTNEQFF

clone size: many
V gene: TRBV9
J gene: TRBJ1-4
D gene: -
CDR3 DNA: TGTGCCAGCAGCGTAGAGGGGGGGGGATTCGAAAAACTGTTTTTT
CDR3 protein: CASSVEGGGFEKLFF

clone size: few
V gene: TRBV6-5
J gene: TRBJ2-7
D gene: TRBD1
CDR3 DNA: TGTGCCAGCAGACCTGGACAGGGACGTATGATGGACGAGCAGTACTTC
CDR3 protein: CASRPGQGRMMDEQYF

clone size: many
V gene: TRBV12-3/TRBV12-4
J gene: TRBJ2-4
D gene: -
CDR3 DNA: TGTGCCAGCAGTTTAGAGGGCGGGGTCGCCAAAAACATTCAGTACTTC
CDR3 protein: CASSLEGGVAKNIQYF

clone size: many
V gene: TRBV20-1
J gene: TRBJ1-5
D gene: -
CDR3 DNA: TGCAGTGCTAGAGATCCTCAGGGCCGACAGCCCCAGCATTTT
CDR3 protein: CSARDPQGRQPQHF

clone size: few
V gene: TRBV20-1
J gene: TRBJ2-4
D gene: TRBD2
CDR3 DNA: TGCAGTGCTACTAGCGGGGGGGCCCGGAACATTCAGTACTTC
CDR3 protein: CSATSGGARNIQYF

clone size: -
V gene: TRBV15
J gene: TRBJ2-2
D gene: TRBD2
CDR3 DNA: TGTGCCACCAGCAGCCAGCGGGGGGAGAACACCGGGGAGCTGTTTTTT
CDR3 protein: CATSSQRGENTGELFF

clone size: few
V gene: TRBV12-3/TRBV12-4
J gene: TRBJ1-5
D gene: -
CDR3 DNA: TGTGCCAGCAGTCTGGGGAGGGTGGATCAGCCCCAGCATTTT
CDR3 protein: CASSLGRVDQPQHF

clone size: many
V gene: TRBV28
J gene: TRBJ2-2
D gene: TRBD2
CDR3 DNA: TGTGCCAGCAGTTTTAGCGGGGGGGCATTCGGGGAGCTGTTTTTT
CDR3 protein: CASSFSGGAFGELFF

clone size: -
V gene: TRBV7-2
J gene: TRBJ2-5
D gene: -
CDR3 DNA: TGTGCCAGCAGCCTCGAAGCGAACAGAGAGACCCAGTACTTC
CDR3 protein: CASSLEANRETQYF

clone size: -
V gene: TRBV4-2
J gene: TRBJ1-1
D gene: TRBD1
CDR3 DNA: TGTGCCAGCAGCCAGGCGATGGGACAGGGGAACACTGAAGCTTTCTTT
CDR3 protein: CASSQAMGQGNTEAFF

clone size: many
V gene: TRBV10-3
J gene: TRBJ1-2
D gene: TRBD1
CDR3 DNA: TGTGCCACTTACAGGGGCCTTAACTATGGCTACACCTTC
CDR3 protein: CATYRGLNYGYTF

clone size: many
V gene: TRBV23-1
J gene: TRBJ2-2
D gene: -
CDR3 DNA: TGCGCCAGCAGTTACGGACGACGGCTCGGGGACACCGGGGAGCTGTTTTTT
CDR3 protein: CASSYGRRLGDTGELFF

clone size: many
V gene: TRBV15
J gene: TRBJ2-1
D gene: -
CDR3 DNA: TGTGCCACCAGCAGAGGTCTTTACAATGAGCAGTTCTTC
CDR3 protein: CATSRGLYNEQFF

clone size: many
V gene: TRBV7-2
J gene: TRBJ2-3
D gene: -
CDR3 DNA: TGTGCCAGCAGCTTGACGGGGGGCCATCCAGATACGCAGTATTTT
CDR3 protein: CASSLTGGHPDTQYF

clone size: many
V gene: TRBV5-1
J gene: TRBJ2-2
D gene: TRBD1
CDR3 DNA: TGCGCCAGCACCCCGGGACAGGGCGCGAACACCGGGGAGCTGTTTTTT
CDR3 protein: CASTPGQGANTGELFF

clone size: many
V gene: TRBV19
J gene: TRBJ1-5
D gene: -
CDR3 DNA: TGTGCCAGTAGTATCTCCGGGAATCAGCCCCAGCATTTT
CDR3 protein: CASSISGNQPQHF

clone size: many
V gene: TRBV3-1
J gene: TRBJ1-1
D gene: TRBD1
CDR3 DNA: TGTGCCAGCAGCCAGGGATCGGGACAGGGAGGAACTTTCTTT
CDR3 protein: CASSQGSGQGGTFF

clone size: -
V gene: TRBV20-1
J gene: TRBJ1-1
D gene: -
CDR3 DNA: TGCAGTGCTAGCGGAGGAACAGGTTGGGACACTGAAGCTTTTTTT
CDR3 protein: CSASGGTGWDTEAFF

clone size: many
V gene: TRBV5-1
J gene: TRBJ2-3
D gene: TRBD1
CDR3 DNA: TGCGCCAGCAGCCTAGGACAGGCGGGAGATACGCAGTATTTT
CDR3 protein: CASSLGQAGDTQYF

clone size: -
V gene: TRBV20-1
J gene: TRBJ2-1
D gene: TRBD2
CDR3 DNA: TGCAGTGCTAGACCACCGACTAGCGGGGGCTACAATGAGCAGTTCTTC
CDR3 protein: CSARPPTSGGYNEQFF

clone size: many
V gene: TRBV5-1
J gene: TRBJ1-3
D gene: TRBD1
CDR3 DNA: TGCGCCAGTTCTACAGGGGCGGTCGGAAACACCATATATTTT
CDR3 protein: CASSTGAVGNTIYF

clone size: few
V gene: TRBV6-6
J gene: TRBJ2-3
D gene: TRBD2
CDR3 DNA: TGTGCCAGCAGGCTCACTAGCGGGGGGGCCACAGATACGCAGTATTTT
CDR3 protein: CASRLTSGGATDTQYF

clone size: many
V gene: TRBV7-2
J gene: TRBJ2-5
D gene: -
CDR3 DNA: TGTGCCAGCAGCCCCGGGGGTACTAGCCGCCGAGAGACCCAGTACTTC
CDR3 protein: CASSPGGTSRRETQYF

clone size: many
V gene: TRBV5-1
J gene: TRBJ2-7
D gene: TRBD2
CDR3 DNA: TGCGCCAGCAGCTGGGGGACTAGCGAAACCTACGAGCAGTACTTC
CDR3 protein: CASSWGTSETYEQYF